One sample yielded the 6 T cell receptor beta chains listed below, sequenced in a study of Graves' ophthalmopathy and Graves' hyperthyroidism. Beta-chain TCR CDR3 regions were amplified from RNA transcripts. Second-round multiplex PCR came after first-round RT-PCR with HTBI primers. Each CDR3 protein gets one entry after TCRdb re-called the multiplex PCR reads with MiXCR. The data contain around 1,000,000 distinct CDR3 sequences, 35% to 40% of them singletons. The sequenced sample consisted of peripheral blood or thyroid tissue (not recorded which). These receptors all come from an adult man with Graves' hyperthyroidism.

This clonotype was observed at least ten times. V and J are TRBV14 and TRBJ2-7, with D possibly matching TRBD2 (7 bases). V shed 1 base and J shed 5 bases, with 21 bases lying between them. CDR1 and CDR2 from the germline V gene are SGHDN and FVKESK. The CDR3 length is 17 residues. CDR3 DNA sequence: TGTGCCAGCAGCCAAGCTCTAGTGGGGGGGCGCGTCAACGAGCAGTACTTC. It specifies CASSQALVGGRVNEQYF.

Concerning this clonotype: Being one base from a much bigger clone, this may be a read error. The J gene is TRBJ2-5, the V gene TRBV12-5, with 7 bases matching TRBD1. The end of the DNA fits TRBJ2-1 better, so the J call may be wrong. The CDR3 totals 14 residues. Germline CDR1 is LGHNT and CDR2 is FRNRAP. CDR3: CASQRYRGDETQFF. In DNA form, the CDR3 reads TGTGCCAGCCAGAGGTACAGGGGTGATGAGACCCAGTTCTTC.

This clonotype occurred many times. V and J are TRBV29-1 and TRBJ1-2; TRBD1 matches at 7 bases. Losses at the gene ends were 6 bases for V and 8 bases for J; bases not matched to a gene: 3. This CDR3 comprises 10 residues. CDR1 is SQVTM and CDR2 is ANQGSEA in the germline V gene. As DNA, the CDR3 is TGCAGCGTCAGACAGGGCGGCTACACCTTC. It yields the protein CSVRQGGYTF.

The CDR3 region is CASSLGALGHQSYEQYF. CDR3 coding DNA: TGTGCCAGCAGCTTAGGAGCTTTGGGACACCAGTCCTACGAGCAGTACTTC. V is TRBV7-2 and J is TRBJ2-7, with a tentative D call TRBD1 (6 bases). CDR1 SGHTA and CDR2 FQGNSA come from the germline V gene. The V end was cut by 1 base, the J end by 1 base, with 17 bases between. The CDR3 sequence is 17 residues long.

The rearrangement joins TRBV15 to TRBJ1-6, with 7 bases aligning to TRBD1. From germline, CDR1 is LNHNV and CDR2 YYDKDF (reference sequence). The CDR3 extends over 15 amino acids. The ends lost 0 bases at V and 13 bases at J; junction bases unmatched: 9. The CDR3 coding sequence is TGTGCCACCAGCAGAGACAGGGGGAGCAATCAGCCCCTCCACTTT. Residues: CATSRDRGSNQPLHF.

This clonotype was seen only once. CDR3 nucleotide sequence: TGTGCCAGCTCCTGGGGGAGGGGGGGCGGCGGGACCCAGTACTTC. Its translation: CASSWGRGGGGTQYF. The chain carries TRBV25-1 and TRBJ2-5; D is possibly TRBD2 (7 bases). This CDR3 has 15 residues. CDR1 and CDR2 (germline): MGHDK, SYGVNS. V lost 8 bases and J 7 bases, leaving 23 bases between the germline ends.